Here is one TCR beta chain with its context. The antigen it recognizes is unknown. Within one base of it there is no much larger clone, and no base qualities were kept. These data come from a study of CD4+ T cells in melanoma (dated by TCRdb to 2021 to 2024). About the investigation overall: Neoantigen-specific CD4+ T cells in human melanoma were what the study investigated.

Donors were patients with melanoma. Study-level results and caveats: Neoantigen-specific CD4+ T cells were reported to be correlated with the function of CD8+ T cells, macrophages and B cells. Neoantigen-specific CD4+ T cells in melanoma were reported to show diverse differentiation states.

The library was built by means of the immunoSEQ multiplex PCR assay. TCRdb holds this immuneACCESS table with in-frame rearrangements only. Some clones are missing; in checked studies, unresolved V genes explain under half, and the rest has no known cause. This sample is represented by around 110,000 clones; approximately 92% of them were singletons. The ten largest clones capture about 3.3% of the sample. CDR3 length: 14 amino acids, cysteine to phenylalanine. Just CDR3 DNA is preserved here, 42 bases in frame from base 1. The trim is 4 bases for V and 2 bases for J, with a gap of 14 bases between the germline ends. CDR1 SQVTM and CDR2 ANQGSEA are derived from the germline V gene.

Specimen: peripheral blood. In this chain, TRBV29-1 is recombined with TRBJ1-2; TRBD1 is a weak D gene call, 6 bases matching. The source of this sequence is a human donor with melanoma. Read as DNA, the sequence is TGCAGCGTTGGAGGAAGGGGGAAGAACTATGGCTACACCTTC. This gives the protein CSVGGRGKNYGYTF.